One and the same sample provided the 9 T cell receptor beta chains below, sequenced in a study of blood T cell repertoires in COVID-19. Data came from immunoSEQ multiplex PCR; TCRdb stores just in-frame clones and leaves some out. Altogether about 480,000 clones are present, 85% to 90% being singletons, with the ten largest covering around 0.92%. The sequencing input was peripheral blood. All receptors derive from a man younger than 30 with COVID-19, enrolled during active disease.

Concerning this clone: One end of the junction is discordant with germline, which a read error may explain. The chain uses TRBV24-1 and TRBJ2-3, with a possible D match to TRBD1 (6 bases). Germline values: CDR1 KGHDR, CDR2 SFDVKD. There are 10 residues in the CDR3. In DNA, the CDR3 is TGTGCCACCAGTGATAAACAGGGAAATTTT. Encoded protein: CATSDKQGNF.

This chain connects TRBV27 to TRBJ1-1; perhaps TRBD1 as D (6 bases). CDR3 length equals 15 residues. In germline, CDR1 is MNHEY, CDR2 SMNVEV (reference sequence). V lost 1 base to trimming and J lost 4 bases, with 13 bases between them. The CDR3: CASSLWAGVGTEAFF. The DNA of the CDR3 is TGTGCCAGCAGTTTATGGGCAGGGGTAGGCACTGAAGCTTTCTTT.

The chain joins TRBV19 to TRBJ1-3; D uncertain. V gave up 1 base and J gave up 4 bases, with 5 bases separating them. The CDR3 consists of 13 residues. Germline-derived CDR1 and CDR2 are LNHDA and SQIVND (reference sequence). The DNA of the CDR3 is TGTGCCAGTAGTATAGTAGTCGGAAACACCATATATTTT. Translating it yields CASSIVVGNTIYF.

This clone has a single count. The chain is built from TRBV5-1 and TRBJ2-1, with 14 bases matching TRBD2. Trimming cost V 0 bases and J 4 bases; bases outside gene matches: 3. This CDR3 has 17 residues. From germline, CDR1 is SGHRS and CDR2 YFSETQ. DNA for the CDR3: TGCGCCAGCAGCTTGGGGACTAGCGGGGGGAAATACAATGAGCAGTTCTTC. Amino acids: CASSLGTSGGKYNEQFF. The whole variable domain, filled in from reference TRBV5-1 and TRBJ2-1, reads KAGVTQTPRYLIKTRGQQVTLSCSPISGHRSVSWYQQTPGQGLQFLFEYFSETQRNKGNFPGRFSGRQFSNSRSEMNVSTLELGDSALYLCASSLGTSGGKYNEQFFGPGTRLTVL.

The chain is built from TRBV3-1 (or the pseudogene TRBV3-2) and TRBJ1-5, with D hard to call. CDR1 is LGHDT and CDR2 is YNNKEL in the germline V gene (reference sequence). The V gene lost 1 base and the J gene lost 7 bases, with 11 bases spanning the gap. The CDR3 consists of 14 residues. The CDR3 DNA reads TGTGCCAGCAGCCAAGTGTCCGGCGGCCAGCCCCAGCATTTT. It is translated as CASSQVSGGQPQHF.

Only a few counts were recorded for this clone. V and J are TRBV3-1 (or the pseudogene TRBV3-2) and TRBJ1-2; 8 bases are a match to TRBD1. CDR1 and CDR2 from the germline V gene are LGHDT and YNNKEL (reference sequence). J was trimmed by 5 bases and V by 0 bases; bases with no gene match: 5. CDR3 length: 15 amino acids. CDR3 protein: CASSQETGEGYGYTF. In nucleotides, the CDR3 is TGTGCCAGCAGCCAAGAGACAGGGGAAGGTTATGGCTACACCTTC.

This clone was detected a few times. The chain uses TRBV7-2 and TRBJ2-1, with 10 nucleotides matching TRBD2. Germline V gene data show CDR1 as SGHTA and CDR2 as FQGNSA. V shed 1 base and J 6 bases; nucleotides not matched to a gene: 6. CDR3 size: 16 residues. CDR3 amino acids: CASSLGSSGGGNEQFF. For the CDR3, the DNA is TGTGCCAGCAGCTTAGGGTCCAGCGGGGGGGGCAATGAGCAGTTCTTC.

In DNA, the CDR3 is TGCGCCAGCAGCCTAAGTGGACTAGCCCTCAATGAGCAGTTCTTC. Translated: CASSLSGLALNEQFF. J is TRBJ2-1 and V is TRBV4-1; 8 bases map to TRBD2. V shed 4 bases and J 6 bases; nucleotides not matched to a gene: 8. This CDR3 contains 15 residues. From germline, CDR1 is MGHRA and CDR2 YSYEKL.

The V gene is TRBV10-2, the J gene TRBJ2-7; 8 bases match TRBD2. Germline CDR1 reads WSHSY; CDR2 reads SAAADI. CDR3 length: 15 amino acids. V lost 7 bases to trimming and J lost 0 bases; unmatched junction nucleotides: 8. Here the CDR3 DNA reads TGCGCCAGCAACTTAGTAGCGGGAAGCTCCTACGAGCAGTACTTC. The encoded protein is CASNLVAGSSYEQYF.